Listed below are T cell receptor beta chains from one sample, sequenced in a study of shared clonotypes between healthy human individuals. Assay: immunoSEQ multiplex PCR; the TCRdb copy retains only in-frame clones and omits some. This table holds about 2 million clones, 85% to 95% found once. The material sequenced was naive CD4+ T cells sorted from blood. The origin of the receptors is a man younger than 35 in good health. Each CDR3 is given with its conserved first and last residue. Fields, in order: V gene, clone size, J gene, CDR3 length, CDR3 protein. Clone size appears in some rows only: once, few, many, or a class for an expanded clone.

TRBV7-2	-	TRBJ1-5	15	CASSLDLAGNQPQHF
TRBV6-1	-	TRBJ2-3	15	CASRLHSPGTDTQYF
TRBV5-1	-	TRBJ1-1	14	CASSLAETNTEAFF
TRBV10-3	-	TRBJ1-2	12	CAISANSEVYTF
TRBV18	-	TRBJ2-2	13	CASSPQPAGELFF
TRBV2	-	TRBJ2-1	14	CASRQESGYNEQFF
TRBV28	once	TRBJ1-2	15	CASSLSGQSNYGYTF
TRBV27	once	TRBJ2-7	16	CASTPNPGTGLYEQYF
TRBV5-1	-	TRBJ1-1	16	CASSSETQGVNTEAFF
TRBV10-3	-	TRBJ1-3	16	CAISALTSVSGNTIYF
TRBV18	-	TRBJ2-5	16	CASSPTSGRVQETQYF
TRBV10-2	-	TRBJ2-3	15	CASSELAGGTDTQYF
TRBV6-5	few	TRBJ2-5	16	CASSYAGLAGVETQYF
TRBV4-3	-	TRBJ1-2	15	CASSQVSPVDYGYTF
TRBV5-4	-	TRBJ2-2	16	CASSSIGVTNTGELFF
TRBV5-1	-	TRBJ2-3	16	CASSLAGGPFTDTQYF
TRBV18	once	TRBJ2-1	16	CASSPPGLSSYNEQFF
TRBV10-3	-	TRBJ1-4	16	CAISSRKPGSDEKLFF
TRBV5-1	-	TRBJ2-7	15	CASSSMTGGGYEQYF
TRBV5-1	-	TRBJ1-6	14	CASSLAGDNSPLHF
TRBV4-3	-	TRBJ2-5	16	CASSQGWRGPQETQYF
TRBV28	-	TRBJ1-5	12	CASQVSDQPQHF
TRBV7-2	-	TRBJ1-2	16	CASVHDQGASRDGYTF
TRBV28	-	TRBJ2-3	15	CASSYPGLAIYTQYF
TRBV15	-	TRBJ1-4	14	CATSNRQAAGKLFF
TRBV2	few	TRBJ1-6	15	CASSEGSRGDSPLHF
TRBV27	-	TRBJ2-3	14	CASSFYRGTDTQYF
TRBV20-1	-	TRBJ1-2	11	CSAFHRYGYTF